This T cell receptor (beta chain) emerged from a study of cytomegalovirus exposure and HLA in healthy donors. Study as a whole: Around 79 million unique TCRs, all from HLA-typed donors, were included in an early release of the data. The study's findings and limits: Fewer N-insertions (relative to the approximately 670-donor mean) were reportedly seen in an Asian-associated ancestry cluster in a later analysis. Prediction of most subjects' HLA-A and HLA-B alleles by TCR beta sequences was reportedly accurate. TCR beta V- and J-gene trimming was later associated with a missense DCLRE1C variant.

The PCR was carried out with 60 Vbeta primers and 13 Jbeta primers. Clones were read by immunoSEQ multiplex PCR, and TCRdb kept only the in-frame ones, dropping some. The sample has about 190,000 clones; approximately 86% are singletons. Comment on this clone: Its antigen is unidentified.

Sample: PBMCs. This clonotype was obtained from a woman between 18 and 29 years old in good health and CMV-seronegative.

Here the CDR3 DNA reads TGCAGTGCCCAGCGGGGGCACGAGCAGTACTTC. This translates into CSAQRGHEQYF. The chain carries TRBV20-1 and TRBJ2-7, with 8 bases aligning to TRBD2. J was trimmed by 5 bases and V by 6 bases; bases with no gene match: 3. This CDR3 has 11 amino acids. From germline, CDR1 is DFQATT and CDR2 SNEGSKA (reference sequence).